Listed below are T cell receptor beta chains from one sample, sequenced in a study of OX40 agonist ivuxolimab in advanced cancers. The assay was immunoSEQ multiplex PCR, and TCRdb's table has in-frame clones only and misses some. The sample has approximately 70,000 clones, approximately 78% seen once. Sequenced material: CD4+ or CD8+ T cells sorted from blood, taken in a trial of the OX40 agonist ivuxolimab. Receptors were obtained from an adult with an advanced solid tumor such as melanoma, head and neck, liver or kidney cancer. CDR3s include the opening cysteine and the closing phenylalanine or tryptophan. A D gene is named only where the DNA matches it firmly. Only part of the rows carry a size: once, few, many, or a class if the clone is expanded.

cdr3_length | j_call | v_call | clone_size | d_call | cdr3_aa | cdr3_nt
16 | TRBJ2-1 | TRBV5-1 | . | TRBD1 | CASRRSGTGDYNEQFF | TGCGCCAGCCGTCGGAGCGGGACAGGGGATTACAATGAGCAGTTCTTC
18 | TRBJ1-4 | TRBV27 | . | TRBD1 | CASSFSPGTGRGYEKLFF | TGTGCCAGCAGTTTTTCCCCCGGGACAGGGAGGGGTTATGAAAAACTGTTTTTT
14 | TRBJ2-1 | TRBV7-2 | . | . | CASSLNSWSNEQFF | TGTGCCAGCAGCTTAAACAGTTGGAGCAATGAGCAGTTCTTC
15 | TRBJ2-2 | TRBV6-5 | . | . | CASSYSQGRTGELFF | TGTGCCAGCAGTTACTCCCAGGGCAGAACCGGGGAGCTGTTTTTT
12 | TRBJ1-2 | TRBV6-5 | . | . | CASSPPLGGETF | TGTGCCAGCAGTCCCCCTCTGGGGGGGGAAACCTTC
13 | TRBJ1-2 | TRBV6-1 | . | . | CASSLGPLYGYTF | TGTGCCAGCAGCCTGGGACCACTCTATGGCTACACCTTC
18 | TRBJ2-1 | TRBV10-3 | few | TRBD2 | CAISDFSGGSLSYNEQFF | TGTGCCATCAGTGATTTTAGCGGGGGTTCTCTCTCCTACAATGAGCAGTTCTTC
15 | TRBJ1-3 | TRBV9 | . | . | CASSAGTYSGNTIYF | TGTGCCAGCAGCGCAGGGACCTACTCTGGAAACACCATATATTTT
14 | TRBJ2-5 | TRBV15 | . | . | CATSGGKLQETQYF | TGTGCCACCAGTGGGGGAAAACTTCAAGAGACCCAGTACTTC
12 | TRBJ1-1 | TRBV5-6 | . | . | CASSLGQLVAFF | TGTGCCAGCAGCTTGGGACAGCTTGTGGCTTTCTTT
17 | TRBJ2-1 | TRBV15 | . | TRBD2 | CATSRTLSGRSYNEQFF | TGTGCCACCAGCAGAACCCTTAGCGGGAGATCATACAATGAGCAGTTCTTC
15 | TRBJ1-1 | TRBV29-1 | . | . | CSACRGLIENTEAFF | TGCAGCGCATGCAGGGGATTAATAGAGAACACTGAAGCTTTCTTT
15 | TRBJ2-5 | TRBV11-1 | . | . | CASSLDRLPGETQYF | TGTGCCAGCAGCTTAGACAGGCTCCCAGGAGAGACCCAGTACTTC
18 | TRBJ1-1 | TRBV18 | few | TRBD1 | CASSPPRGSRGMNTEAFF | TGTGCCAGCTCACCGCCAAGGGGTTCCAGGGGGATGAACACTGAAGCTTTCTTT
14 | TRBJ2-3 | TRBV7-3 | . | . | CASSLRGGTDTQYF | TGTGCCAGCAGCCTCAGGGGGGGCACAGATACGCAGTATTTT
18 | TRBJ2-3 | TRBV28 | . | TRBD2 | CASRSGTSGRARTDTQYF | TGTGCCAGCAGATCCGGGACTAGCGGGAGGGCCCGCACAGATACGCAGTATTTT
14 | TRBJ1-2 | TRBV5-1 | few | TRBD1 | CASSSRGSVYGYTF | TGCGCCAGCAGCTCCAGGGGGAGCGTTTATGGCTACACCTTC
13 | TRBJ2-7 | TRBV27 | . | . | CASSFNPAYEQYF | TGTGCCAGCAGTTTCAACCCAGCCTACGAGCAGTACTTC
15 | TRBJ2-7 | TRBV6-5 | . | TRBD1 | CASTPPGTGSYEQYF | TGTGCCAGCACCCCGCCTGGGACAGGCTCCTACGAGCAGTACTTC
12 | TRBJ2-1 | TRBV5-4 | . | . | CASSFEVDEQFF | TGTGCCAGCAGTTTCGAGGTTGATGAGCAGTTCTTC
13 | TRBJ2-2 | TRBV2 | few | . | CASTPRVPGELFF | TGTGCCAGCACTCCCCGGGTTCCCGGGGAGCTGTTTTTT
16 | TRBJ2-5 | TRBV15 | . | TRBD2 | CATSRAAGAQQETQYF | TGTGCCACCAGCAGAGCAGCGGGGGCACAACAAGAGACCCAGTACTTC
17 | TRBJ2-3 | TRBV28 | . | . | CASSSLGGGGMGDTQYF | TGTGCCAGCAGTTCCCTCGGGGGCGGGGGAATGGGAGATACGCAGTATTTT
14 | TRBJ2-1 | TRBV6-5 | . | TRBD1 | CASSPDRDNNEQFF | TGTGCCAGCAGCCCAGACAGGGACAACAATGAGCAGTTCTTC
15 | TRBJ1-3 | TRBV5-1 | . | . | CASSVGGVSGNTIYF | TGCGCCAGCAGTGTCGGAGGAGTCTCTGGAAACACCATATATTTT
15 | TRBJ2-3 | TRBV7-2 | . | . | CASSPEWRYTDTQYF | TGTGCCAGCAGCCCCGAGTGGAGGTATACAGATACGCAGTATTTT
14 | TRBJ2-1 | TRBV6-5 | once | . | CASSLIGVNNEQFF | TGTGCCAGCAGCCTAATCGGCGTAAACAATGAGCAGTTCTTC
14 | TRBJ2-6 | TRBV7-6 | few | . | CASLAGTGANVLTF | TGTGCCAGCCTCGCAGGCACTGGGGCCAACGTCCTGACTTTC
13 | TRBJ2-5 | TRBV7-6 | . | . | CASSLAKYETQYF | TGTGCCAGCAGCTTAGCGAAATATGAGACCCAGTACTTC
14 | TRBJ2-2 | TRBV16 | . | . | CASSQEGGTGELFF | TGTGCCAGCAGCCAAGAGGGTGGAACCGGGGAGCTGTTTTTT
14 | TRBJ1-5 | TRBV6-1 | . | TRBD1 | CASSETGTGSPQHF | TGTGCCAGCAGTGAAACCGGGACAGGGTCGCCCCAGCATTTT
14 | TRBJ1-5 | TRBV6-5 | medium-sized | . | CASRQTARIYPQHF | TGTGCCAGCAGGCAAACGGCCCGCATCTATCCCCAGCATTTT